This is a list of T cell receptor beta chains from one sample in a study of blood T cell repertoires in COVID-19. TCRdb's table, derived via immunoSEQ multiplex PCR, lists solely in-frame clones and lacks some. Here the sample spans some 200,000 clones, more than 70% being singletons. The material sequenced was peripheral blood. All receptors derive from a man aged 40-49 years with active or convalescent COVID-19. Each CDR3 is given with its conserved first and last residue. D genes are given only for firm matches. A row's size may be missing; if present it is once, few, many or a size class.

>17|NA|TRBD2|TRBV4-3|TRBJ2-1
CASSQAFMSGAYNEQFF
TGCGCCAGCAGCCAAGCCTTCATGAGCGGGGCATACAATGAGCAGTTCTTC
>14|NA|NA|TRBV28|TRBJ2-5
CASSFGGNQETQYF
TGTGCCAGCAGTTTTGGGGGGAACCAAGAGACCCAGTACTTC
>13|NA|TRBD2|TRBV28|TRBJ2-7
CASSRAGGYEQYF
TGTGCCAGCAGTCGAGCGGGGGGCTACGAGCAGTACTTC
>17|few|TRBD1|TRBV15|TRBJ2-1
CATSTPRGQGNYNEQFF
TGTGCCACCAGCACCCCAAGGGGACAGGGGAACTACAATGAGCAGTTCTTC
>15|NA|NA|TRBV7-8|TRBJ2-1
CASSLKPGSYNEQFF
TGTGCCAGCAGCTTAAAGCCCGGCTCCTACAATGAGCAGTTCTTC
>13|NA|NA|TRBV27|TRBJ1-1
CASSPRRGLEAFF
TGTGCCAGCAGTCCACGTCGCGGGTTAGAGGCTTTCTTT
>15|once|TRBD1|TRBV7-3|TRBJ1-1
CASSLRGTGGPKAFF
TGTGCCAGCAGCCTCCGAGGGACAGGGGGCCCCAAGGCTTTCTTT
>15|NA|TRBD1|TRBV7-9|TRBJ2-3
CASSSGQGQSDTQYF
TGTGCCAGCAGTTCGGGACAGGGGCAGTCAGATACGCAGTATTTT
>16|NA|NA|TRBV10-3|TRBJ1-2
CAISESSSRNYYGYTF
TGTGCCATCAGTGAGTCGAGTTCCCGAAACTATTATGGCTACACCTTC
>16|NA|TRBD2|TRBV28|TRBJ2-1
CASSSAAGGLHNEQFF
TGTGCCAGCAGCTCAGCGGCGGGGGGGCTACACAATGAGCAGTTCTTC
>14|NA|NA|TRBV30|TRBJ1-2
CAWSPTARAVGYTF
TGTGCCTGGAGTCCCACTGCCAGGGCCGTTGGCTACACCTTC
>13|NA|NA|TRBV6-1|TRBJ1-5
CASSEGVTRPQHF
TGTGCCAGCAGTGAAGGGGTAACTAGGCCCCAGCATTTT
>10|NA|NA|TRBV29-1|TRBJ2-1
CSVSHNEQFF
TGCAGCGTTTCTCACAATGAGCAGTTCTTC
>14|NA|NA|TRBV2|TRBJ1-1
CASSVGWGDTEAFF
TGTGCCAGCAGTGTGGGGTGGGGGGACACTGAAGCTTTCTTT
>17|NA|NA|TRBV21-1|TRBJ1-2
CASSKAKGPSIPATYTF
TGTGCCAGCAGCAAAGCGAAGGGGCCATCTATACCGGCGACCTACACCTTC
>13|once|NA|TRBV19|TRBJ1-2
CASSTARLYGYTF
TGTGCCAGTAGTACGGCCAGGCTCTATGGCTACACCTTC
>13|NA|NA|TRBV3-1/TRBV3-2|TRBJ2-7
CASSKSPVYEQYF
TGTGCCAGCAGCAAGAGTCCGGTTTACGAGCAGTACTTC
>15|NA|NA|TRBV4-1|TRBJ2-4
CASSQEGGTKNIQYF
TGCGCCAGCAGCCAAGAGGGGGGGACAAAAAACATTCAGTACTTC
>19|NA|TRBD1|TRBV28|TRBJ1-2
CASSSLFPGQGAANYGYTF
TGTGCCAGCAGTTCCCTCTTCCCGGGACAGGGGGCAGCAAACTATGGCTACACCTTC
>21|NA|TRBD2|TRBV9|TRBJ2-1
CASSPSLTGTSGDFVYNEQFF
TGTGCCAGCAGCCCCTCCCTTACCGGGACTAGCGGCGATTTTGTCTACAATGAGCAGTTCTTC
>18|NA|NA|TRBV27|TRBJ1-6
CASSLSAGMSSYNSPLHF
TGTGCCAGCAGTTTATCGGCAGGGATGAGCTCCTATAATTCACCCCTCCACTTT
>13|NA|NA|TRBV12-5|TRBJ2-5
CASGLVGVETQYF
TGTGCTAGTGGTTTGGTAGGAGTCGAGACCCAGTACTTC
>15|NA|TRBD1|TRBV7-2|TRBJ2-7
CASSLERGGAYEQYF
TGTGCCAGCAGCTTAGAGCGAGGGGGCGCTTACGAGCAGTACTTC
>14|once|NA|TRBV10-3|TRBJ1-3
CAMKVQETGNTIYF
TGTGCCATGAAGGTACAGGAGACTGGAAACACCATATATTTT
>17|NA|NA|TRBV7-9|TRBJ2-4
CASSPMTKAGSWYIQYF
TGTGCCAGCAGCCCGATGACAAAAGCGGGTTCATGGTACATTCAGTACTTC
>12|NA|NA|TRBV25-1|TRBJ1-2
CASQAVNYGYTF
TGTGCCTCCCAGGCAGTTAACTATGGCTACACCTTC
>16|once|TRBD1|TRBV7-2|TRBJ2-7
CASSQTGTGFFREQYF
TGTGCCAGCAGCCAAACCGGGACAGGGTTCTTCCGAGAGCAGTACTTC
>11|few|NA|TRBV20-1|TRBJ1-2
CSASAMNGYTF
TGCAGTGCTAGTGCTATGAACGGCTACACCTTC
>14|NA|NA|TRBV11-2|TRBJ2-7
CASSFQGARYEQYF
TGTGCCAGCAGCTTTCAAGGGGCGAGGTACGAGCAGTACTTC
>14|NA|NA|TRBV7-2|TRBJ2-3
CASSFGDYTDTQYF
TGTGCCAGCAGCTTCGGAGACTACACAGATACGCAGTATTTT
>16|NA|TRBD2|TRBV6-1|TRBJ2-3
CASSELAGHSTDTQYF
TGTGCCAGCAGTGAACTAGCGGGGCATAGCACAGATACGCAGTATTTT
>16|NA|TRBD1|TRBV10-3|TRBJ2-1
CAISGSGTGLYNEQFF
TGTGCCATCAGTGGATCAGGGACAGGATTATACAATGAGCAGTTCTTC
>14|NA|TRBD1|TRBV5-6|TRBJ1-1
CASSSFDRATEAFF
TGTGCCAGCAGCTCCTTCGACAGGGCCACTGAAGCTTTCTTT
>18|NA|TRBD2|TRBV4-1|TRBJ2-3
CASSQPPLAGGEPDTQYF
TGCGCCAGCAGCCAACCCCCCCTGGCGGGGGGTGAGCCAGATACGCAGTATTTT
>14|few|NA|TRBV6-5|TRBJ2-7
CASSYSRSSYEQYF
TGTGCCAGCAGTTACTCGAGGAGCTCCTACGAGCAGTACTTC
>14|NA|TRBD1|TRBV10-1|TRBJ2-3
CASSHAQGSDTQYF
TGCGCCAGCAGTCACGCACAGGGGTCAGATACGCAGTATTTT
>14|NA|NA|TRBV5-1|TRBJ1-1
CATKVQGFDTEAFF
TGCGCCACCAAAGTCCAGGGCTTTGACACTGAAGCTTTCTTT
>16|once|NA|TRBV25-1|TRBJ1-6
CASSGTSSSYNSPLHF
TGTGCCAGCAGTGGAACGTCGAGCTCCTATAATTCACCCCTCCACTTT
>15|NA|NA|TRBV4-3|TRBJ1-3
CASSQAVVSGNTIYF
TGCGCCAGCAGCCAAGCAGTGGTCTCTGGAAACACCATATATTTT
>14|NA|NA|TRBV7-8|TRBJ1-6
CASSPPVRGSPLHF
TGTGCCAGCAGCCCCCCCGTACGGGGTTCACCCCTCCACTTT
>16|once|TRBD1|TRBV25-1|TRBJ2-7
CASSEMLAGGEYEQYF
TGTGCCAGCAGTGAAATGCTCGCAGGGGGTGAATACGAGCAGTACTTC
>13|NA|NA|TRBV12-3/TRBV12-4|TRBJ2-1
CASSLGLYNEQFF
TGTGCCAGCAGTTTGGGCCTTTACAATGAGCAGTTCTTC
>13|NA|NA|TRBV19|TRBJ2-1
CASSIPTYNEQFF
TGTGCCAGTAGTATACCCACCTACAATGAGCAGTTCTTC
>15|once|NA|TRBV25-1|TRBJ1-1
CASSETKTGNTEAFF
TGTGCCAGCAGTGAAACTAAGACGGGGAACACTGAAGCTTTCTTT
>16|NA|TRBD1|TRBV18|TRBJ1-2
CASSLTTGKGVYGYTF
TGTGCCAGCTCACTTACGACAGGGAAGGGGGTCTATGGCTACACCTTC
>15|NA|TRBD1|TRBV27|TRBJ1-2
CASSPSLQGNYGYTF
TGTGCCAGCAGTCCATCCCTACAGGGGAACTATGGCTACACCTTC
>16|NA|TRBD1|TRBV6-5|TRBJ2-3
CASSLQGGLDTDTQYF
TGTGCCAGCAGTTTACAGGGGGGTCTAGACACAGATACGCAGTATTTT
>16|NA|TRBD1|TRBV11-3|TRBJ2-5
CASSPTGTGRQETQYF
TGTGCCAGCAGCCCCACCGGGACAGGGAGGCAAGAGACCCAGTACTTC
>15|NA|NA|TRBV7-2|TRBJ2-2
CASSAADRNTGELFF
TGTGCCAGCAGCGCAGCTGACAGGAACACCGGGGAGCTGTTTTTT
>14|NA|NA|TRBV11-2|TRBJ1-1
CASRLAGRNTEAFF
TGTGCCAGCCGTTTGGCGGGGCGGAACACTGAAGCTTTCTTT
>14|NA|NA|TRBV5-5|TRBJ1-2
CASSLDRANYGYTF
TGTGCCAGCAGCTTGGACAGGGCTAACTATGGCTACACCTTC
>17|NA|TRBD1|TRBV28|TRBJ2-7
CASSSLLGQLASYEQYF
TGTGCCAGCAGTTCCCTTCTGGGACAGCTCGCTTCCTACGAGCAGTACTTC
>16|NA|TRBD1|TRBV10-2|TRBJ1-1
CASSEEEDRGITEAFF
TGCGCCAGCAGTGAGGAAGAGGACAGGGGGATCACTGAAGCTTTCTTT
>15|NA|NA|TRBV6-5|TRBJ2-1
CASSYPGGDNNEQFF
TGTGCCAGCAGTTACCCGGGGGGCGATAACAATGAGCAGTTCTTC
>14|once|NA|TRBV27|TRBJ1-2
CASSLTAGIDGYTF
TGTGCCAGCAGTTTAACCGCAGGTATTGATGGCTACACCTTC
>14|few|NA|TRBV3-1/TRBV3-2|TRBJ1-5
CASSQQGHNQPQHF
TGTGCCAGCAGCCAACAGGGGCATAATCAGCCCCAGCATTTT
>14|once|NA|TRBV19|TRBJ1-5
CASSTPGERQPQHF
TGTGCCAGTAGTACCCCCGGGGAAAGGCAGCCCCAGCATTTT
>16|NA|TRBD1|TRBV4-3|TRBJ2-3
CASSQRDRGYTDTQYF
TGCGCCAGCAGCCAAAGGGACAGGGGGTACACAGATACGCAGTATTTT